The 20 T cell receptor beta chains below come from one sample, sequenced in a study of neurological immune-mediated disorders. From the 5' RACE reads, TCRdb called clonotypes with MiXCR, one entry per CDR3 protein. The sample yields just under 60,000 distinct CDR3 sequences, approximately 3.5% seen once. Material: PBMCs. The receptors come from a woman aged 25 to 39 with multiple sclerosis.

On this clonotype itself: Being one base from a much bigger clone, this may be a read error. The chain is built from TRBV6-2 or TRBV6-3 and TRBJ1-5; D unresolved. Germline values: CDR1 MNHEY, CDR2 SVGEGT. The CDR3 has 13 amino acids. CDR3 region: CASSYSENQPQNF. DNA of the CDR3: TGTGCCAGCAGTTACTCGGAAAATCAGCCCCAGAATTTT.

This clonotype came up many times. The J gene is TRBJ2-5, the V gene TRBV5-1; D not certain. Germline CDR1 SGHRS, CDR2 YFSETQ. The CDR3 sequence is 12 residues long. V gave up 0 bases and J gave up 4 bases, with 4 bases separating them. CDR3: CASSLARETQYF. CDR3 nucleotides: TGCGCCAGCAGCTTGGCACGAGAGACCCAGTACTTC.

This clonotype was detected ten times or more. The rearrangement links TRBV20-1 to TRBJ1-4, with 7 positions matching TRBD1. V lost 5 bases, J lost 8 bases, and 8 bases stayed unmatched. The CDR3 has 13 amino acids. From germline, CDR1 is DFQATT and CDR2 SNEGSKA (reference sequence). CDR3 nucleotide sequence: TGCAGTGCTCCCTCCGACAGGGAAGAAAAACTGTTTTTT. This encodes CSAPSDREEKLFF.

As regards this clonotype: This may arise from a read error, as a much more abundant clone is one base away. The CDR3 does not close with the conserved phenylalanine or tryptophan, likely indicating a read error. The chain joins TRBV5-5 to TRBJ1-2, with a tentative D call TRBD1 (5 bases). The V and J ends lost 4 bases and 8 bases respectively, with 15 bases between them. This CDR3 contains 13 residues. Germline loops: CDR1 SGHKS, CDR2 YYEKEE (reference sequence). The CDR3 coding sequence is TGTGCCAGCAGCCAGAGGGACGGGCACGGCTACACCTGC. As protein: CASSQRDGHGYTC.

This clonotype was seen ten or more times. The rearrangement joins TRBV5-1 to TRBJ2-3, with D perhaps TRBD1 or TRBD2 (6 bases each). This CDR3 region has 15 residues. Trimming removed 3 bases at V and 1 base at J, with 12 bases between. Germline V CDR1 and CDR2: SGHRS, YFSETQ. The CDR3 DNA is TGCGCCAGCAGCTACGCGGGACAAGGCACAGATACGCAGTATTTT. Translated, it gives CASSYAGQGTDTQYF.

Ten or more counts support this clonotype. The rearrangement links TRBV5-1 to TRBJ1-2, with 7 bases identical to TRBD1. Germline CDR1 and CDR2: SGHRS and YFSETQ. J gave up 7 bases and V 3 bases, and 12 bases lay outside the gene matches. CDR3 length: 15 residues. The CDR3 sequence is CASSYAGTVSPGYTF. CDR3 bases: TGCGCCAGCAGCTACGCCGGGACAGTGTCCCCTGGCTACACCTTC.

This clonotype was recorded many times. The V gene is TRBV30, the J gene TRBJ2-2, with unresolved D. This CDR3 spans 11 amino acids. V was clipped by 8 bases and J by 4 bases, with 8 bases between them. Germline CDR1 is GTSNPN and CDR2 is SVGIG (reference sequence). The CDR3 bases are TGTGCCAGTGAAAGCACCGGGGAGCTGTTTTTT. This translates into CASESTGELFF.

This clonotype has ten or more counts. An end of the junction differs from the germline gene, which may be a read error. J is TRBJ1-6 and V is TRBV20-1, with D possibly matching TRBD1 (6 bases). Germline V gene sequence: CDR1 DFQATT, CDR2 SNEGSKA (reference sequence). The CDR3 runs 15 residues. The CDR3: CSAIPTTGSGSPLNF. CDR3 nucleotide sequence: TGCAGTGCTATCCCCACGACAGGTTCAGGCTCACCCCTCAACTTT.

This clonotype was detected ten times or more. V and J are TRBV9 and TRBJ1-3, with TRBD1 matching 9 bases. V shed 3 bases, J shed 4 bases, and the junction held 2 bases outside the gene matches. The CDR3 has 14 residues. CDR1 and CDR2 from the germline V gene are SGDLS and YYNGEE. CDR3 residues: CASSGDREGNTIYF. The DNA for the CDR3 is TGTGCCAGCAGCGGGGACAGGGAGGGAAACACCATATATTTT.

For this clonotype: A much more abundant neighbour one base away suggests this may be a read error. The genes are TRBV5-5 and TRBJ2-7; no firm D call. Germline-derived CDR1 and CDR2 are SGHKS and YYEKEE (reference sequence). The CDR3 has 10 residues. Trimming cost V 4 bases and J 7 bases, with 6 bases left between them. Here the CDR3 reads CASSPCEQYF. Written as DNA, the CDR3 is TGTGCCAGCAGCCCTTGTGAGCAGTACTTC.

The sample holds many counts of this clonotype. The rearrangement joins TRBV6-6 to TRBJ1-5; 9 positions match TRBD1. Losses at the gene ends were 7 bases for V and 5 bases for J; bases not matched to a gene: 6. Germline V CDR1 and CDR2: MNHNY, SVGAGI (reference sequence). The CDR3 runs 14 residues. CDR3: CASTTGQGDQPQHF. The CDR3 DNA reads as TGTGCCAGCACCACGGGACAGGGAGATCAGCCCCAGCATTTT.

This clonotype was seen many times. Here the CDR3 reads CASSLSRDGSYEQYF. Here the CDR3 DNA reads TGTGCCAGCAGCTTAAGTAGGGACGGGTCCTACGAGCAGTACTTC. This chain joins TRBV28 and TRBJ2-7, with D perhaps TRBD1 or TRBD2 (5 bases each). The CDR3 loop spans 15 amino acids. Germline V gives CDR1 MDHEN, CDR2 SYDVKM. Trimming cost V 6 bases and J 1 base, with 16 bases left between them.

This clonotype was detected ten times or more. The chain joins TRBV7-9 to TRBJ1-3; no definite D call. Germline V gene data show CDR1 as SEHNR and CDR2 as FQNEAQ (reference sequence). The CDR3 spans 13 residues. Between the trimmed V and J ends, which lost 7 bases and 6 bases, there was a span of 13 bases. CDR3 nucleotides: TGTGCCAGCACCCCCCTTGGCACAAACACCATATATTTT. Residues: CASTPLGTNTIYF.

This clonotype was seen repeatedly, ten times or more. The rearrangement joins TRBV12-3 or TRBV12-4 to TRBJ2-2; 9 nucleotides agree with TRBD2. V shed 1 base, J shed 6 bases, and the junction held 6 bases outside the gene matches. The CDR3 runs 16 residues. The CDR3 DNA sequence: TGTGCCAGCAGTTTAGGCGGCGGGAGGGCAGCCGGGGAGCTGTTTTTT. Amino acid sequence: CASSLGGGRAAGELFF.

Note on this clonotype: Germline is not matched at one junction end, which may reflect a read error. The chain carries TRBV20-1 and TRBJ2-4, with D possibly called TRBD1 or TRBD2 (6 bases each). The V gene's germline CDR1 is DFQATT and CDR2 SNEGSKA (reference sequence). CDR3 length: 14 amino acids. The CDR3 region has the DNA TGCAGTGCGAGGAGGGGGGCTGAGGAAAAAATTCAGTACTTC. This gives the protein CSARRGAEEKIQYF.

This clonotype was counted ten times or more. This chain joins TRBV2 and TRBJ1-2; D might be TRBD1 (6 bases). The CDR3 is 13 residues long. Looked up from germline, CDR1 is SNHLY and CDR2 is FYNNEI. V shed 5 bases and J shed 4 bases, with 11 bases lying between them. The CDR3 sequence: CASSLGGPYGYTF. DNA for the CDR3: TGTGCCAGCAGTTTGGGGGGGCCCTATGGCTACACCTTC. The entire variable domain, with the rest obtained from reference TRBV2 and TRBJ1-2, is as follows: EPEVTQTPSHQVTQMGQEVILRCVPISNHLYFYWYRQILGQKVEFLVSFYNNEISEKSEIFDDQFSVERPDGSNFTLKIRSTKLEDSAMYFCASSLGGPYGYTFGSGTRLTVV.

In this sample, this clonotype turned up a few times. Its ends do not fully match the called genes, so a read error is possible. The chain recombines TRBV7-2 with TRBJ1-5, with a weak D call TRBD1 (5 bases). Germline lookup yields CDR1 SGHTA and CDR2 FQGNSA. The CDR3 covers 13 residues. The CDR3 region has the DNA TGTGCCAGCAGCTTATTTCGGGACCAGCCCCAGAATTTT. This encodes CASSLFRDQPQNF.

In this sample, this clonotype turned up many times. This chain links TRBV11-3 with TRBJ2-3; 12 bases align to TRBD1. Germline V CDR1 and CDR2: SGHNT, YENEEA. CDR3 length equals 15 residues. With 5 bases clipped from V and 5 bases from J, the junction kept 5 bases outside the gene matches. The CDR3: CASSRGQGAGDTQYF. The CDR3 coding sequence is TGTGCCAGCAGCCGGGGACAGGGGGCTGGAGATACGCAGTATTTT.

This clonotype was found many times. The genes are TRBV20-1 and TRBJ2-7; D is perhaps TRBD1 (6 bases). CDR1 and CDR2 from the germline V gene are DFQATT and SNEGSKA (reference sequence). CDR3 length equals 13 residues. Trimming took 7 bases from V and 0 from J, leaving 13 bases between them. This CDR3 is CSVWTVNSYEQYF. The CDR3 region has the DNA TGCAGTGTTTGGACAGTTAACTCCTACGAGCAGTACTTC.

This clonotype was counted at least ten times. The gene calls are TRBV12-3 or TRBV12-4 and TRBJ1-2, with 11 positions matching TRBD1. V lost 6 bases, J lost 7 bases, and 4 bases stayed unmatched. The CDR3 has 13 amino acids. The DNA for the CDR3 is TGTGCCAGCAGGACCGGGACAGGGGGTGGCTACACCTTC. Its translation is CASRTGTGGGYTF.